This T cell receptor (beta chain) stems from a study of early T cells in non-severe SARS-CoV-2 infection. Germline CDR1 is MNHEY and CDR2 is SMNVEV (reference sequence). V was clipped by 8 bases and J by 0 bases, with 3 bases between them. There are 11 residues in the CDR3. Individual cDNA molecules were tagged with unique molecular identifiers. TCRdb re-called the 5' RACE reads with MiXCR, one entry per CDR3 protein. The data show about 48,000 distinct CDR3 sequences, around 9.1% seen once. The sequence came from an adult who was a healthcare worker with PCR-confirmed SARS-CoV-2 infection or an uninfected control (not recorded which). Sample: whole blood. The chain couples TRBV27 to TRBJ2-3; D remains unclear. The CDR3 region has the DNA TGTGCCAGCCGCAGCACAGATACGCAGTATTTT. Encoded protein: CASRSTDTQYF.